This TCR beta chain was documented in a study of identical twins. CDR3 length: 13 amino acids. The germline CDR1 and CDR2 sequences are DFQATT and SNEGSKA (reference sequence). Template switching added a universal primer binding site, and final cDNA carried unique molecular identifiers. TCRdb fed the 5' RACE reads into MiXCR, producing one record per CDR3 protein. Counted here are some 760,000 distinct CDR3 sequences, 18% occurring once; the ten biggest clones make up about an eighth. This clonotype was seen a handful of times. These same records also appear under a second study, on T cells expressing NK-cell markers. From that second work: Sorted CD3+CD56+NKG2C+, CD3+CD56+NKG2C- and CD3+CD56-NKG2C+ T-cell subsets were beta-chain profiled.

The sequenced sample consisted of PBMCs. This sequence was found in a woman under 30 in good health. J is TRBJ2-4 and V is TRBV20-1, with D perhaps matching TRBD2 (6 bases). The CDR3 is CSALATVKNIQYF. CDR3 bases: TGCAGCGCTCTAGCGACGGTCAAAAACATTCAGTACTTC.